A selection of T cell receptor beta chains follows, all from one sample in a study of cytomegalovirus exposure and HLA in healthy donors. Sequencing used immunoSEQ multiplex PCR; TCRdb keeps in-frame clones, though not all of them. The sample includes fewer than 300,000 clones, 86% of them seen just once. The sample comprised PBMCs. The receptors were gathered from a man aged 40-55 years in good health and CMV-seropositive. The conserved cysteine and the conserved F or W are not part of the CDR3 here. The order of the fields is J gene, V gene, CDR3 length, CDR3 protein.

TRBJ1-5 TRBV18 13 ASSPRQGAIQPQH
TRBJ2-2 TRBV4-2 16 ASSQEGQGAANTGELF
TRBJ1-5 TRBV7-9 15 ASSHGTKRGGNQPQH
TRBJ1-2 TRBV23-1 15 ASSRGVWAGAGYGYT
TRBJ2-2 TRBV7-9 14 ASSLQGIGNTGELF
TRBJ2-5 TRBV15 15 ATSRDGHQGVKETQY
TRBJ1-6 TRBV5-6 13 ASSLVRGMESPLH
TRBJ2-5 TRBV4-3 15 ASSPGEEVLAPETQY
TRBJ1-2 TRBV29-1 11 SADPGFDYGYT
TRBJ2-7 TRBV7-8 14 ASSPPTSGFSYEQY
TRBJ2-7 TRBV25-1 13 ASSGARAGGHEQY
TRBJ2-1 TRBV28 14 ASSLRPREPYNEQF
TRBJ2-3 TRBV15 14 ATSRDRGERADTQY
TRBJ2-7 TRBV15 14 ATSRDDGTDPYEQY
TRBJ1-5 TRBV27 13 ASSHSGTGGQPQH
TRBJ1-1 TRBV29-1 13 SVALRDRPNTEAF
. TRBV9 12 ASSGGQVSYEQY
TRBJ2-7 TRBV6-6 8 ASRNREQY
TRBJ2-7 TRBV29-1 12 SFGEGLPPYEQY
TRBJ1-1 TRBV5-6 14 ASSSGTGGRDTEAF
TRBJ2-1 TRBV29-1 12 SVGQRISYNEQF
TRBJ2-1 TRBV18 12 ASSPRSLVYEQF
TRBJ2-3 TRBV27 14 ASSPGQFTSTDTQY
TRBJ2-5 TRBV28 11 ASSLQGLETQY
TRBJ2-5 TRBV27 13 ASSRLVEYQETQY
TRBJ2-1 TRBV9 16 ASSVEEFIAGAGNEQF
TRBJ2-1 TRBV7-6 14 ASSLMSGASYNEQF
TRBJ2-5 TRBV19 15 ASSTGRRTWGQETQY
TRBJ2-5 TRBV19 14 ASSAPGTGDPETQY
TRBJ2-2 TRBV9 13 ASGGVAEPTGELF
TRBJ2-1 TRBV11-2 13 ASSLGPLTGLEQF
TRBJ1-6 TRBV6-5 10 ASGVYNSPLH
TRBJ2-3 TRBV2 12 ASNWGSSGDTQY
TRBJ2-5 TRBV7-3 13 ASSLTGGIQETQY
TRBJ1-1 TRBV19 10 ATRTGLNEAF
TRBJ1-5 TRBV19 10 ASMDRNQPQH
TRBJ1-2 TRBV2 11 AFKAGLVYGYT
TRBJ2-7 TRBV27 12 ASCLKGDGYEQY
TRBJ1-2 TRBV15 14 ATSRTQGQENYGYT
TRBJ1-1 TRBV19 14 ASSIAGDWKNTEAF